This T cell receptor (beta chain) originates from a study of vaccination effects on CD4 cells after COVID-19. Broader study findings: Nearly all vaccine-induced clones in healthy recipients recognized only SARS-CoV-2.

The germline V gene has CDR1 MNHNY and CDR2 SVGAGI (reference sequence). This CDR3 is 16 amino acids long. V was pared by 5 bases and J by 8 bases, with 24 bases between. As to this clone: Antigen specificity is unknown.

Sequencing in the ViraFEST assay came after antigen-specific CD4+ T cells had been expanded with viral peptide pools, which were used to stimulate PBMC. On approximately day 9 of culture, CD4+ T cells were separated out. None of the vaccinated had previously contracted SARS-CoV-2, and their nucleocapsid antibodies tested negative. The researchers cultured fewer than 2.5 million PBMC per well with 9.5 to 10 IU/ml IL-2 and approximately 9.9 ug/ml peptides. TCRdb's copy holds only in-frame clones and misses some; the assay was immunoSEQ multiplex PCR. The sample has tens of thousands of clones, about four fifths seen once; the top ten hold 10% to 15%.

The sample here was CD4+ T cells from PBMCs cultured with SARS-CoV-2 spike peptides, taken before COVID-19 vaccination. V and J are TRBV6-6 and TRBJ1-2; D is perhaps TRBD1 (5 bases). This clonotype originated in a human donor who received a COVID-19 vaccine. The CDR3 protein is CASSPIGGLTRAGYTF. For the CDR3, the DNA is TGTGCCAGCAGTCCGATCGGGGGTCTGACCAGGGCCGGCTACACCTTC.